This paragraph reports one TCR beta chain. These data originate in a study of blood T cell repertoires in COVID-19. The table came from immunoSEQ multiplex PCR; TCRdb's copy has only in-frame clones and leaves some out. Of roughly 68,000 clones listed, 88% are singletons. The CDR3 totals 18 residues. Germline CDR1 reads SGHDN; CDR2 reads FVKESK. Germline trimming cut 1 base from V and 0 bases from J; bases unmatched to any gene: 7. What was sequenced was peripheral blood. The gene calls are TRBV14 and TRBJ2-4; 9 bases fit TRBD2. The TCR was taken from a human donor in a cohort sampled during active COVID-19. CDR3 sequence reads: CASSQGLAGDLAKNIQYF. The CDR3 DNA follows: TGTGCCAGCAGCCAAGGGTTAGCGGGAGACCTAGCCAAAAACATTCAGTACTTC.